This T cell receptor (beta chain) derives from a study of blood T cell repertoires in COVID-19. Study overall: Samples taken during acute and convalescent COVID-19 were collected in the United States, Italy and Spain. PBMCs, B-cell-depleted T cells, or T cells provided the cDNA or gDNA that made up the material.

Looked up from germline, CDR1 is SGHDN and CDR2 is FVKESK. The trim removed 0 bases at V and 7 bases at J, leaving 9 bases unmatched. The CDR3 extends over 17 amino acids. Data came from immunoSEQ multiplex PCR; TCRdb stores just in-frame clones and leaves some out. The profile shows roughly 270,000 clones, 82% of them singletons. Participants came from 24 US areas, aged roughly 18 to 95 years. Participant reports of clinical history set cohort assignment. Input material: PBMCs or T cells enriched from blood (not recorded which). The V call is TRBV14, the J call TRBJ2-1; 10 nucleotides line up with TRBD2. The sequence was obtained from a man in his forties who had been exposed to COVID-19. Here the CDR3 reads CASSQDQGLAVPNEQFF. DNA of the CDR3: TGTGCCAGCAGCCAAGATCAAGGACTAGCGGTCCCAAATGAGCAGTTCTTC.